A single sample is the source of the 26 T cell receptor beta chains below, sequenced in a study of shared T cell receptors in the human thymus. Assay: immunoSEQ multiplex PCR; the TCRdb copy retains only in-frame clones and omits some. The sample records roughly 560,000 clones, about 80% being singletons. The same specimen was also included in a second study, on human thymus T cells.

The sequencing input was thymocytes. These receptors were obtained from a boy under three years old with a congenital heart defect.

V and J are TRBV28 and TRBJ2-7; possible D gene TRBD2, 7 bases. Trimming took 6 bases from V and 0 from J, leaving 12 bases between them. CDR1 is MDHEN and CDR2 is SYDVKM in the germline V gene. The CDR3 spans 14 residues. The CDR3 DNA is TGTGCCAGCAGGCCGGGGGGCAGCTCCTACGAGCAGTACTTC. It codes for CASRPGGSSYEQYF.

The chain links TRBV7-8 to TRBJ2-5; maybe TRBD2 (5 bases). The CDR3 runs 16 residues. V was clipped by 7 bases and J by 4 bases, with 22 bases between them. Germline lookup yields CDR1 SGHVS and CDR2 FQNEAQ. DNA of the CDR3: TGTGCCAGCACCACTCCCCGACGGACTCGGATAGAGACCCAGTACTTC. Translated: CASTTPRRTRIETQYF.

The J gene is TRBJ1-2, the V gene TRBV14, with 10 bases lining up with TRBD1. Germline V lookup: CDR1 SGHDN, CDR2 FVKESK. The trim removed 5 bases at V and 2 bases at J, leaving 5 bases unmatched. This CDR3 comprises 15 residues. The CDR3 DNA reads TGTGCCAGCAGCGGGACAGGGGTTATCAACTATGGCTACACCTTC. This codes for CASSGTGVINYGYTF.

V is TRBV18 and J is TRBJ1-1, with D possibly TRBD1 on 5 matching bases. Germline CDR1 reads KGHSH; CDR2 reads LQKENI. This CDR3 comprises 15 residues. V gave up 3 bases and J gave up 1 base, with 12 bases separating them. CDR3 DNA sequence: TGTGCCAGCTCACCTCTGGACAACCAGAACACTGAAGCTTTCTTT. Its protein is CASSPLDNQNTEAFF.

The chain has TRBV7-9 and TRBJ1-4; TRBD1 matches 7 bases. Germline CDR1 and CDR2: SEHNR and FQNEAQ (reference sequence). V dropped 0 bases and J dropped 2; count of bases not matched to a gene: 9. CDR3 length equals 18 residues. CDR3 sequence reads: CASSLARGQFSTNEKLFF. The CDR3 nucleotides are TGTGCCAGCAGCTTAGCCAGGGGACAGTTTTCCACTAATGAAAAACTGTTTTTT.

This chain uses TRBV7-2 with TRBJ2-7, with 9 nucleotides matching TRBD1. Unmatched junction bases numbered 5, after V lost 3 bases and J lost 5 bases. The V gene's germline CDR1 is SGHTA and CDR2 FQGNSA. The CDR3 runs to 14 residues. The CDR3 DNA reads TGTGCCAGCAGCTTCGGGACAGGGCGCGACGAGCAGTACTTC. Amino acid sequence: CASSFGTGRDEQYF.

The table lists this clone with a count of one. The chain combines TRBV7-8 with TRBJ2-5, with 13 nucleotides matching TRBD2. The CDR3 length is 17 residues. Germline V CDR1 and CDR2: SGHVS, FQNEAQ. J was trimmed by 5 bases and V by 4 bases; bases with no gene match: 10. Here the CDR3 reads CASSSRPTSGRQETQYF. The CDR3 coding sequence is TGTGCCAGCAGCTCCCGCCCGACTAGCGGGAGGCAGGAGACCCAGTACTTC.

The genes are TRBV2 and TRBJ2-1; TRBD2 matches 13 bases. With 6 bases clipped from V and 9 bases from J, the junction kept 8 bases outside the gene matches. CDR1 is SNHLY and CDR2 is FYNNEI in the germline V gene. This CDR3 is 15 amino acids long. The CDR3 nucleotides are TGTGCCAGCAGAACGGGGACTAGCGGGAAGGGTGAGCAGTTCTTC. Encoded protein: CASRTGTSGKGEQFF.

This clone came up once. V is TRBV9 and J is TRBJ1-5, with a tentative D call TRBD1 (6 bases). The CDR3 has 14 residues. In germline, CDR1 is SGDLS, CDR2 YYNGEE. V lost 0 bases, J lost 9 bases, and 13 bases lay in between. CDR3 nucleotides: TGTGCCAGCAGCGTAGGTATCCTAGGGGGGCCCCAGCATTTT. It specifies CASSVGILGGPQHF. The full variable domain, rest sourced from reference TRBV9 and TRBJ1-5, is DSGVTQTPKHLITATGQRVTLRCSPRSGDLSVYWYQQSLDQGLQFLIQYYNGEERAKGNILERFSAQQFPDLHSELNLSSLELGDSALYFCASSVGILGGPQHFGDGTRLSIL.

This chain uses TRBV7-9 with TRBJ2-2; D perhaps matches TRBD1 (5 bases). Trimming took off 6 bases at V and 6 bases at J, with 11 bases between the two ends. This CDR3 has 13 amino acids. The germline gives CDR1 SEHNR, CDR2 FQNEAQ (reference sequence). The CDR3 here is CASRTRVPGELFF. Here the CDR3 DNA reads TGTGCCAGCAGGACCAGGGTACCCGGGGAGCTGTTTTTT.

The chain combines TRBV6-5 with TRBJ2-7, with a weak D call TRBD1 (7 bases). Germline V gives CDR1 MNHEY, CDR2 SVGAGI. The CDR3 consists of 16 residues. V was clipped by 2 bases and J by 0 bases, with 14 bases between them. The CDR3 nucleotides read TGTGCCAGCAGTTACCGGGGGACAGTTCCCTCCTACGAGCAGTACTTC. This codes for CASSYRGTVPSYEQYF.

This chain connects TRBV5-6 to TRBJ1-1, with TRBD1 as a possible D gene (6 bases). V was clipped by 4 bases and J by 1 base, with 11 bases between them. Germline V lookup: CDR1 SGHDT, CDR2 YYEEEE. The CDR3 spans 14 residues. DNA for the CDR3: TGTGCCAGCAGCCTCGGACAGCCGAACACTGAAGCTTTCTTT. It is translated as CASSLGQPNTEAFF.

The chain has TRBV27 and TRBJ2-4; 7 bases match TRBD1. Germline loops: CDR1 MNHEY, CDR2 SMNVEV (reference sequence). V shed 4 bases and J 0 bases; nucleotides not matched to a gene: 3. The CDR3 extends over 15 amino acids. In DNA, the CDR3 is TGTGCCAGCAGTTCCCGGGACAGAGCCAAAAACATTCAGTACTTC. Translated, it gives CASSSRDRAKNIQYF.

There are a few counts of this clone. The chain joins TRBV19 to TRBJ2-1; 11 bases match TRBD1. The V gene's germline CDR1 is LNHDA and CDR2 SQIVND (reference sequence). The V and J ends lost 2 bases and 0 bases, in that order; junction bases with no gene match: 6. The CDR3 totals 18 residues. The CDR3 sequence is CASSIRTGGARSYNEQFF. The CDR3 DNA reads TGTGCCAGTAGTATACGGACAGGGGGCGCCCGCTCCTACAATGAGCAGTTCTTC.

The J gene is TRBJ2-1, the V gene TRBV2, with D maybe TRBD2 (6 bases). V was clipped by 5 bases and J by 8 bases, with 10 bases between them. Per germline, CDR1 SNHLY and CDR2 FYNNEI. The CDR3 contains 12 residues. This CDR3 reads CASSSGVDEQFF. CDR3 bases: TGTGCCAGCAGTTCGGGGGTTGATGAGCAGTTCTTC.

The rearrangement joins TRBV5-1 to TRBJ2-1; D is perhaps TRBD1 (6 bases). Germline loops: CDR1 SGHRS, CDR2 YFSETQ. Trimming stripped 0 bases from V and 2 bases from J, with 12 bases between. This CDR3 comprises 16 residues. The CDR3: CASSLGTGQAYNEQFF. The CDR3 DNA follows: TGCGCCAGCAGCTTGGGCACAGGGCAGGCCTACAATGAGCAGTTCTTC.

The chain combines TRBV5-6 with TRBJ2-1, with TRBD2 matching 14 bases. The CDR3 is 17 residues long. The ends lost 4 bases at V and 0 bases at J; junction bases unmatched: 3. CDR1 is SGHDT, CDR2 YYEEEE, per germline. CDR3 sequence reads: CASSEGTSGSSYNEQFF. The CDR3 coding sequence is TGTGCCAGCAGCGAAGGGACTAGCGGGAGCTCCTACAATGAGCAGTTCTTC.

The V gene is TRBV28, the J gene TRBJ1-1; 11 bases align to TRBD1. CDR3 length equals 17 residues. Germline loops: CDR1 MDHEN, CDR2 SYDVKM. V trimming: 0 bases; J trimming: 3 bases; junction bases outside the gene matches: 6. CDR3 nucleotides: TGTGCCAGCAGTTTATGGGACAGGGGGCAAATTGACACTGAAGCTTTCTTT. Its translation is CASSLWDRGQIDTEAFF.

The rearrangement joins TRBV7-2 to TRBJ2-7; tentatively, D is TRBD2 (6 bases). The germline V gene encodes CDR1 SGHTA and CDR2 FQGNSA. V was clipped by 6 bases and J by 1 base, with 13 bases between them. There are 14 residues in the CDR3. CDR3 coding DNA: TGTGCCAGCAGTTCTCCCGGGACTTCCTACGAGCAGTACTTC. It translates to CASSSPGTSYEQYF. The full variable domain, rest sourced from reference TRBV7-2 and TRBJ2-7, is GAGVSQSPSNKVTEKGKDVELRCDPISGHTALYWYRQSLGQGLEFLIYFQGNSAPDKSGLPSDRFSAERTGGSVSTLTIQRTQQEDSAVYLCASSSPGTSYEQYFGPGTRLTVT.

The gene calls are TRBV9 and TRBJ2-1, with 14 bases matching TRBD2. The CDR3 sequence is 20 residues long. Germline CDR1 is SGDLS and CDR2 is YYNGEE. The V segment lost 0 bases and the J segment 2 bases; nucleotides outside the gene matches: 10. CDR3 amino acids: CASSVGRTSGRSGPYNEQFF. For the CDR3, the DNA is TGTGCCAGCAGCGTAGGGAGGACTAGCGGGAGGAGTGGGCCCTACAATGAGCAGTTCTTC.

The chain couples TRBV7-6 to TRBJ2-7; D may be TRBD2 (6 bases). V was trimmed by 5 bases and J by 4 bases, leaving 18 bases between them. CDR1 and CDR2 (germline): SGHVS, FNYEAQ. This CDR3 comprises 15 residues. CDR3 in DNA: TGTGCCAGCAGCCCGAGAGGGGAGGAGAGATACGAGCAGTACTTC. Protein sequence: CASSPRGEERYEQYF.

This clone was seen only once. The chain is built from TRBV2 and TRBJ2-7; D call uncertain. The CDR3 covers 16 residues. CDR1 is SNHLY and CDR2 is FYNNEI in the germline V gene. V dropped 0 bases and J dropped 0 bases, with 12 bases sitting between them. This chain's CDR3 is CASSEASPQNSYEQYF. As DNA, the CDR3 is TGTGCCAGCAGTGAAGCGAGTCCCCAAAACTCCTACGAGCAGTACTTC.

J is TRBJ2-5 and V is TRBV30; 8 nucleotides match TRBD2. Losses at the gene ends were 1 base for V and 0 bases for J; bases not matched to a gene: 13. Per germline, CDR1 GTSNPN and CDR2 SVGIG (reference sequence). This CDR3 is 18 amino acids long. The CDR3 spells CAWSEVRPGGRYQETQYF. The DNA for the CDR3 is TGTGCCTGGAGTGAGGTCAGGCCGGGCGGGAGGTACCAAGAGACCCAGTACTTC.

The rearrangement links TRBV5-6 to TRBJ2-1, with D perhaps TRBD2 (6 bases). V lost 5 bases to trimming and J lost 4 bases, with 19 bases between them. The germline CDR1 and CDR2 sequences are SGHDT and YYEEEE. The CDR3 sequence is 16 residues long. CDR3 residues: CASSFRGSGHYNEQFF. The CDR3 DNA follows: TGTGCCAGCAGTTTCCGGGGCAGCGGGCATTACAATGAGCAGTTCTTC.

This chain uses TRBV11-3 with TRBJ1-1; 8 bases align to TRBD1. The germline V gene encodes CDR1 SGHNT and CDR2 YENEEA. V shed 3 bases, J shed 1 base, and the junction held 13 bases outside the gene matches. This CDR3 comprises 18 residues. The CDR3 spells CASSFSRTGRWRNTEAFF. CDR3 nucleotides: TGTGCCAGCAGCTTTTCCCGGACAGGGAGGTGGCGGAACACTGAAGCTTTCTTT.

V and J are TRBV15 and TRBJ2-1; D remains ambiguous. The CDR3 totals 16 residues. V lost 2 bases and J lost 4, with 15 bases in between. The germline V gene encodes CDR1 LNHNV and CDR2 YYDKDF (reference sequence). CDR3 bases: TGTGCCACCAGCAGAACCCTTCTCGGTCGATACAATGAGCAGTTCTTC. It is translated as CATSRTLLGRYNEQFF.